The T cell receptor (beta chain) under discussion was sequenced for a study of T cells in localized non-small cell lung cancer. The study, taken as a whole, reports: Uninvolved adjacent lung had the highest recorded T cell clonality, with tumor below it. Investigators sequenced only a single tumor region, leaving heterogeneity possible. Increased T cell density in blood showed an association with longer overall survival.

Comments on this clone: Its antigen is unidentified.

This table comes from immunoSEQ multiplex PCR, and its TCRdb copy is limited to in-frame clones, with some not included. The sample comprises about 41,000 clones, approximately 91% of which are singletons, and about 2.6% rests with the top ten. The receptor was isolated from a female donor older than 55 with stage I squamous cell lung carcinoma. The sample consisted of peripheral blood, taken before any cancer treatment.

CDR3 in amino acids: CASSLMPKFGSYNEQFF. The CDR3 nucleotides read TGTGCCAGCAGCTTAATGCCTAAGTTTGGCTCCTACAATGAGCAGTTCTTC. The V call is TRBV5-6, the J call TRBJ2-1; D ambiguous. CDR1 is SGHDT and CDR2 is YYEEEE in the germline V gene. V shed 2 bases and J shed 0 bases, with 15 bases lying between them. The CDR3 length is 17 residues.